The 16 T cell receptor beta chains below all came from one sample that was sequenced in a study of blood T cell repertoires in COVID-19. The method was immunoSEQ multiplex PCR; TCRdb's version includes in-frame clones alone and lacks a portion of them. The sample yields about 170,000 clones, roughly 83% seen once. Sequenced sample: peripheral blood. Receptors were obtained from a woman of 80 years or more with active or convalescent COVID-19.

This clone turned up a few times. V gene TRBV3-1 (or the pseudogene TRBV3-2) combines with J gene TRBJ2-2; 8 bases align to TRBD1. The CDR3 has 15 residues. Trimming took 1 base from V and 8 from J; bases not matched to a gene: 6. The germline CDR1 and CDR2 sequences are LGHDT and YNNKEL (reference sequence). CDR3 nucleotides: TGTGCCAGCAGCCAAGGGACAGGGATTCAAGGGGAGCTGTTTTTT. Protein: CASSQGTGIQGELFF.

The table lists this clone with a few counts. V is TRBV12-5 and J is TRBJ1-2; a weak D match, TRBD1 (5 bases). The CDR3 has 15 residues. Germline loops: CDR1 LGHNT, CDR2 FRNRAP. The ends were cut back, 0 bases at V and 8 bases at J, with 16 bases in the middle. CDR3 residues: CASGLVQGAGGGYTF. DNA for the CDR3: TGTGCTAGTGGTTTGGTACAAGGGGCAGGAGGGGGCTACACCTTC.

The J gene is TRBJ1-2, the V gene TRBV5-5, with 8 bases lining up with TRBD1. From germline, CDR1 is SGHKS and CDR2 YYEKEE (reference sequence). The V gene end was trimmed by 5 bases and the J gene end by 6 bases; junction bases not matched to a gene: 3. CDR3 size: 12 residues. This chain's CDR3 is CASRTDRDGYTF. The CDR3 nucleotides are TGTGCCAGCAGAACGGACAGGGATGGCTACACCTTC.

The V and J genes are TRBV6-5 and TRBJ1-2, with D perhaps matching TRBD1 (6 bases). The CDR3 length is 16 residues. Germline loops: CDR1 MNHEY, CDR2 SVGAGI. V was clipped by 3 bases and J by 7 bases, with 21 bases between them. The CDR3 DNA follows: TGTGCCAGCAGTTATAATCAGGACAGAGCTAAGGGTGGCTACACCTTC. Translating it yields CASSYNQDRAKGGYTF.

The V call is TRBV5-4, the J call TRBJ1-2, with D perhaps TRBD1 (6 bases). Germline loops: CDR1 SGHNT, CDR2 YYREEE (reference sequence). Deletions cut 1 base from V and 5 bases from J, with 12 bases between. There are 14 residues in the CDR3. The CDR3 region has the DNA TGTGCCAGCAGCTTGTCAGGGGTCATGTATGGCTACACCTTC. It encodes CASSLSGVMYGYTF.

This clone was recorded once. J is TRBJ1-6 and V is TRBV30, with TRBD1 matching 7 bases. The germline V gene has CDR1 GTSNPN and CDR2 SVGIG (reference sequence). This CDR3 region has 13 residues. The trim removed 8 bases at V and 5 bases at J, leaving 6 bases unmatched. For the CDR3, the DNA is TGTGCCAGCAGGACAGGAAATAATTCACCCCTCCACTTT. As protein: CASRTGNNSPLHF. The whole variable domain, remainder taken from reference TRBV30 and TRBJ1-6, is SQTIHQWPATLVQPVGSPLSLECTVEGTSNPNLYWYRQAAGRGLQLLFYSVGIGQISSEVPQNLSASRPQDRQFILSSKKLLLSDSGFYLCASRTGNNSPLHFGNGTRLTVT.

The chain joins TRBV4-1 to TRBJ2-2; TRBD2 matches 8 bases. With V trimmed by 3 bases and J by 5 bases, 8 bases remained unmatched. CDR3 length: 16 residues. Germline V lookup: CDR1 MGHRA, CDR2 YSYEKL. CDR3 DNA: TGCGCCAGCAGCCAGTTCGGGGGGGCGAGTACCGGGGAGCTGTTTTTT. Protein: CASSQFGGASTGELFF.

The chain links TRBV10-2 to TRBJ2-7, with 7 positions matching TRBD1. The germline V gene has CDR1 WSHSY and CDR2 SAAADI. This CDR3 has 14 amino acids. V shed 5 bases, J shed 5 bases, and the junction held 9 bases outside the gene matches. The CDR3 DNA reads TGCGCCAGCAGTTCCCGAGGGGGCGAAAACGAGCAGTACTTC. Its translation: CASSSRGGENEQYF.

The V and J genes are TRBV3-1 (or the pseudogene TRBV3-2) and TRBJ2-7; no reliable D call. The CDR3 consists of 11 residues. Germline loops: CDR1 LGHDT, CDR2 YNNKEL (reference sequence). V gave up 5 bases and J gave up 6 bases, with 8 bases separating them. CDR3 nucleotide sequence: TGTGCCAGCAGCAGAGCAGGCGAGCAGTACTTC. Translating gives CASSRAGEQYF.

This clone came up a few times. This chain joins TRBV19 and TRBJ2-2; 10 nucleotides line up with TRBD2. The length of the CDR3 is 17 residues. Trimming removed 3 bases from V and 6 bases from J; junction bases left unmatched: 10. Germline-derived CDR1 and CDR2 are LNHDA and SQIVND (reference sequence). This chain's CDR3 is CASSIPRIAGGPGELFF. The CDR3 region has the DNA TGTGCCAGTAGTATCCCGAGGATAGCGGGGGGTCCCGGGGAGCTGTTTTTT.

This clone came up a few times. V usage is TRBV29-1 and J usage is TRBJ1-1; 10 positions agree with TRBD1. This CDR3 spans 12 amino acids. Per germline, CDR1 SQVTM and CDR2 ANQGSEA. After removal of 7 bases from V and 10 bases from J, the junction contained 9 bases not matched to a gene. The CDR3 bases are TGCAGCGCCAATCAGGGACAGGGGACAGCTTTCTTT. It encodes CSANQGQGTAFF. Full variable domain (remainder filled in from reference TRBV29-1 and TRBJ1-1): SAVISQKPSRDICQRGTSLTIQCQVDSQVTMMFWYRQQPGQSLTLIATANQGSEATYESGFVIDKFPISRPNLTFSTLTVSNMSPEDSSIYLCSANQGQGTAFFGQGTRLTVV.

The J gene is TRBJ1-2, the V gene TRBV5-1; the D gene is possibly TRBD1 (6 bases). Germline loops: CDR1 SGHRS, CDR2 YFSETQ. The CDR3 has 14 residues. Deletions cut 5 bases from V and 0 bases from J, with 11 bases between. The CDR3 DNA reads as TGCGCCAGCAGGGCAGGGGTGGCTAACTATGGCTACACCTTC. Encoded protein: CASRAGVANYGYTF.

Notes on this clone: This specimen includes other DNA sequences encoding the same CDR3. The chain couples TRBV18 to TRBJ1-5; D is unclear. The V and J ends lost 3 bases and 0 bases respectively, with 3 bases between them. Germline V CDR1 and CDR2: KGHSH, LQKENI. The CDR3 runs 13 residues. This CDR3 is CASSPYSNQPQHF. CDR3 in DNA: TGTGCCAGCTCACCCTATAGCAATCAGCCCCAGCATTTT.

The chain is built from TRBV11-2 and TRBJ2-4; D is possibly TRBD1 (5 bases). The V gene lost 0 bases and the J gene lost 0 bases, with 9 bases spanning the gap. The CDR3 has 16 amino acids. CDR1 is SGHAT, CDR2 FQNNGV, per germline. The DNA for the CDR3 is TGTGCCAGCAGCTTAGAGTGGGGCTTAGCCAAAAACATTCAGTACTTC. Translated: CASSLEWGLAKNIQYF. Together with reference TRBV11-2 and TRBJ2-4, the CDR3 gives the full variable domain: EAGVAQSPRYKIIEKRQSVAFWCNPISGHATLYWYQQILGQGPKLLIQFQNNGVVDDSQLPKDRFSAERLKGVDSTLKIQPAKLEDSAVYLCASSLEWGLAKNIQYFGAGTRLSVL.

CDR3 coding DNA: TGCGCCAGCAGCCAAGCGAGGGGACAAACCGCCGGCTACACCTTC. Translating gives CASSQARGQTAGYTF. The rearrangement links TRBV4-3 to TRBJ1-2, with D possibly being TRBD1 (6 bases). The CDR3 is made up of 15 amino acids. V was cut by 1 base and J by 8 bases, with 17 bases left in between. Germline V gives CDR1 LGHNA, CDR2 YSLEER.

The chain has TRBV7-2 and TRBJ1-4; D unclear. This CDR3 spans 14 amino acids. Germline V gene lookup returns CDR1 SGHTA and CDR2 FQGNSA. With 5 bases removed from V and 4 bases from J, the gap between germline ends came to 11 bases. The CDR3 spells CASSPDGRNEKLFF. In DNA form, the CDR3 reads TGTGCCAGCAGCCCCGATGGCCGTAATGAAAAACTGTTTTTT.